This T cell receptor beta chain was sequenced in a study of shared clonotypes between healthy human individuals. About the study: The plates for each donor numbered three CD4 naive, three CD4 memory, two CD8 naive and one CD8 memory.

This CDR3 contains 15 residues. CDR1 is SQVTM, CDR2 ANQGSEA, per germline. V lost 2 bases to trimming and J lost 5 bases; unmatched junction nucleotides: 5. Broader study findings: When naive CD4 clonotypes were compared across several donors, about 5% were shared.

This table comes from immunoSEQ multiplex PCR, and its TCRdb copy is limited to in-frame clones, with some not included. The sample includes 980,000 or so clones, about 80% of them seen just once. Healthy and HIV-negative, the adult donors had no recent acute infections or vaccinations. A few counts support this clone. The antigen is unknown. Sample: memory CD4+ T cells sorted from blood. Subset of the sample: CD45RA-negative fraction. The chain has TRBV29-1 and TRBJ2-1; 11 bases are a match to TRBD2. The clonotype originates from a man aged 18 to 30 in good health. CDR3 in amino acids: CSVESPSGRNNEQFF. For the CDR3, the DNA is TGCAGCGTTGAATCGCCTAGCGGGAGGAACAATGAGCAGTTCTTC.